The 4 T cell receptor beta chains below come from one sample, sequenced in a study of blood T cell repertoires in COVID-19. Sequenced by immunoSEQ multiplex PCR; TCRdb stores in-frame clones only, minus some. The sample consists of about 190,000 clones, roughly nine tenths of them appearing once. Sequencing input: peripheral blood. The receptor source for this set is a young man with acute or convalescent COVID-19.

Written as DNA, the CDR3 is TGTGCCAGCAGCAAAGACTCTAGCGGGGGGACGTACCAAGAGACCCAGTACTTC. The encoded protein is CASSKDSSGGTYQETQYF. This chain uses TRBV7-6 with TRBJ2-5, with 11 bases identical to TRBD2. The germline CDR1 and CDR2 sequences are SGHVS and FNYEAQ. There are 18 residues in the CDR3. Losses at the gene ends were 5 bases for V and 0 bases for J; bases not matched to a gene: 11.

This clone showed up just a few times. The chain employs TRBV7-8 and TRBJ1-5; 9 bases agree with TRBD1. Germline trimming cut 3 bases from V and 0 bases from J; bases unmatched to any gene: 9. In germline, CDR1 is SGHVS, CDR2 FQNEAQ. The CDR3 totals 18 residues. The CDR3 is CASSFRQGDLYSNQPQHF. The CDR3 DNA reads as TGTGCCAGCAGCTTTCGACAGGGGGACCTGTATAGCAATCAGCCCCAGCATTTT.

This clone came up a few times. The same CDR3 is also encoded by other DNA sequences in this sample. V and J are TRBV27 and TRBJ1-5; D gene unclear. CDR1 and CDR2 from the germline V gene are MNHEY and SMNVEV (reference sequence). The length of the CDR3 is 13 residues. V was clipped by 0 bases and J by 5 bases, with 5 bases between them. The CDR3 bases are TGTGCCAGCAGTTTATCTCGAGATCAGCCCCAGCATTTT. Translated, it gives CASSLSRDQPQHF.

This chain connects TRBV3-1 (or the pseudogene TRBV3-2) to TRBJ1-1; the D is unclear. Deletions cut 3 bases from V and 9 bases from J, with 14 bases between. From germline, CDR1 is LGHDT and CDR2 YNNKEL (reference sequence). The CDR3 sequence is 13 residues long. The CDR3: CASSQRSAAKAFF. DNA for the CDR3: TGTGCCAGCAGCCAGAGAAGCGCGGCGAAAGCTTTCTTT.